The T cell receptor beta chain under discussion was sequenced for a study of breast tumors, draining lymph nodes, adjacent tissues (dated by TCRdb to between 2015 and 2016). Looking at the study overall: TCR beta repertoires were compared across tumor, adjacent nontumor tissue and axillary lymph nodes obtained from breast cancer patients. In human breast cancer, the study set out to evaluate how tumor, surrounding tissue and draining lymph node repertoires relate to one another and whether T cells may move between these sites. What the study reported, not specific to this receptor: Tumor T-cell repertoires showed less diversity than lymph node repertoires and more diversity than nontumor tissue repertoires, and tumor T-cell repertoires showed preferential V and J gene usage. Rather than being directly demonstrated, the conclusion that tumor T cells originate in lymph nodes was presented as consistent with a hypothesis. Tumor and nontumor tissue repertoires were significantly more similar in luminal-like than in basal-like breast cancer. The data were considered consistent with the idea that most tumor T cells come from the lymph node and then expand in tumor tissue.

CDR1 and CDR2 (SGHDT, YYEEEE) derive from the germline V gene. The junction shows trimming of 0 bases on V and 5 bases on J, plus 11 bases between the germline ends. From its cysteine to its phenylalanine, the CDR3 spans 14 amino acids. Of all the DNA, just the CDR3 is kept, 42 bases in frame from base 1. This sample was sequenced with an Illumina HiSeq 2000. TCR beta chain libraries were generated by multiplex PCR amplification. High-throughput sequencing was used to analyze the amplified TCR beta chain products. In TCRdb, the public reads were trimmed at Q25 with fastp and aligned with MiXCR, with productive beta chains retained. Identical CDR3 protein sequences are pooled into one entry, listed with their most common genes and DNA. The sample table contains about 100,000 distinct CDR3 sequences; only one count was recorded for 21% of them. The leading ten clones occupy roughly 1.2% of the sample.

Lymph node samples were obtained from the axillary draining lymph nodes of breast cancer patients. At least ten counts were recorded for this clonotype. It lacks a known antigen. The sample holds no much larger clone one base away, and base qualities are not on file. This clonotype originated in a female donor with breast cancer. Some clones in this sample may be carry-over from other donors' samples. The sample taken for sequencing was axillary lymph node tissue. The rearranged segments are TRBV5-6 and TRBJ2-5; a tentative D call is TRBD1 (5 bases match). The nucleotide sequence is given as TGTGCCAGCAGCTTGGGTTTACAGGCGGAGACCCAGTACTTC. It encodes CASSLGLQAETQYF.